The T cell receptor beta chain described here comes from a study of Tregs in tolerant kidney transplant recipients. CDR3 length: 14 residues. CDR1 WNHNN and CDR2 SYGVQD come from the germline V gene (reference sequence). The ends were cut back, 0 bases at V and 1 base at J, with 3 bases in the middle. Assay used: immunoSEQ multiplex PCR; TCRdb lists only in-frame clones, some missing. The repertoire has around 230,000 clones, roughly 84% of them found once; the top ten carry less than 0.75%. The V gene is TRBV10-1, the J gene TRBJ2-2; D not certain. The TCR originated in a human donor in good health. Sequencing was carried out using CD4+ T cells from blood. In DNA form, the CDR3 reads TGCGCCAGCAGTGAGTCGGGGAACACCGGGGAGCTGTTTTTT. The encoded protein is CASSESGNTGELFF.